These 22 T cell receptor beta chains originate from one sample sequenced in a study of vaccination and CD4 T cells after COVID-19. As to treatment: approximately nine-day PBMC culture with coronavirus spike peptide pools or control peptides (ViraFEST assay). During the years 2011-2018, before the COVID-19 pandemic, the unexposed donor's CD4+ T cells were collected. The Oncomine TCR Beta short-read assay was what sequenced the DNA obtained from cultured CD4+ T cells. A single record per CDR3 protein comes from TCRdb applying MiXCR to the PCR reads. The sample lists 3,500 to 4,500 distinct CDR3 sequences; around a quarter were seen once. No antigen has been assigned to these receptors. Sequences were obtained from CD4+ T cells from blood, cultured in vitro. These TCRs come from a human donor in good health.

In DNA form, the CDR3 reads TGTGCCAGCACCTGGCGGGGTCAGCCCCAGCATTTT. Amino acids: CASTWRGQPQHF. This sequence joins TRBV28 and TRBJ1-5; no clear D. Germline V gene lookup returns CDR1 MDHEN and CDR2 SYDVKM. The CDR3 extends over 12 amino acids. V lost 7 bases, J lost 6 bases, and 10 bases lay in between.

This clonotype is large by share. The V gene is TRBV27, the J gene TRBJ1-5, with D possibly TRBD1 on 6 matching bases. Trimming cost V 3 bases and J 11 bases, with 20 bases left between them. CDR3 length: 15 residues. Germline V CDR1 and CDR2: MNHEY, SMNVEV (reference sequence). CDR3 DNA sequence: TGTGCCAGCAGTTTCCGACCAGACAGGTATGGGTCCCAGCATTTT. This sequence encodes CASSFRPDRYGSQHF.

By its share, this clonotype is medium-sized (0.01 to 0.1%). The rearrangement joins TRBV20-1 to TRBJ1-6; D gene unclear. The CDR3 totals 11 residues. V lost 6 bases and J 5 bases, leaving 5 bases between the germline ends. CDR1 and CDR2 from the germline V gene are DFQATT and SNEGSKA (reference sequence). The DNA for the CDR3 is TGCAGTGCAGCACATAATTCACCCCTCCACTTT. This codes for CSAAHNSPLHF.

The sample holds a few counts of this clonotype. This chain connects TRBV20-1 to TRBJ2-3, with D unclear. Trimming took 4 bases from V and 0 from J, leaving 8 bases between them. The V gene's germline CDR1 is DFQATT and CDR2 SNEGSKA (reference sequence). This CDR3 spans 13 amino acids. DNA for the CDR3: TGCAGTGCTACCCAAATAAGCACAGATACGCAGTATTTT. This gives the protein CSATQISTDTQYF.

This chain links TRBV7-8 with TRBJ2-6; D ambiguous. The germline V gene has CDR1 SGHVS and CDR2 FQNEAQ. This CDR3 has 17 amino acids. V was cut by 5 bases and J by 2 bases, with 16 bases left in between. CDR3 residues: CASSPPRRFAGANVLTF. Written as DNA, the CDR3 is TGTGCCAGCAGCCCTCCCAGGCGCTTTGCTGGGGCCAACGTCCTGACTTTC.

V is TRBV19 and J is TRBJ2-7; unclear D gene. V was shortened by 4 bases and J by 3 bases, with 13 bases between the two germline ends. CDR1 and CDR2 from the germline V gene are LNHDA and SQIVND (reference sequence). The CDR3 spans 14 residues. Here the CDR3 DNA reads TGTGCCAGTAGTACCGACTGGACGATCTACGAGCAGTACTTC. It codes for CASSTDWTIYEQYF.

This clonotype was found a few times. The chain is built from TRBV7-2 and TRBJ1-5; D is unresolved. Trimming took off 3 bases at V and 7 bases at J, with 7 bases between the two ends. The germline gives CDR1 SGHTA, CDR2 FQGNSA. The CDR3 loop spans 12 amino acids. CDR3 residues: CASSFSGQPQHF. Here the CDR3 DNA reads TGTGCCAGCAGCTTTAGTGGGCAGCCCCAGCATTTT.

In this sample, this clonotype turned up a few times. The genes are TRBV20-1 and TRBJ1-1; no reliable D call. This CDR3 is 14 amino acids long. Trimming shortened V by 3 bases and J by 1 base, and 12 bases separated the two germline ends. Germline loops: CDR1 DFQATT, CDR2 SNEGSKA (reference sequence). The CDR3 nucleotides are TGCAGTGCTAGGCGAGCGGGAGGGAACACTGAAGCTTTCTTT. It codes for CSARRAGGNTEAFF.

The rearrangement joins TRBV2 to TRBJ1-5; D call uncertain. V lost 4 bases and J lost 3, with 4 bases in between. The CDR3 loop spans 12 amino acids. Germline V gene lookup returns CDR1 SNHLY and CDR2 FYNNEI. This chain's CDR3 is CASSGDNQPQHF. The CDR3 nucleotides are TGTGCCAGCAGTGGGGACAATCAGCCCCAGCATTTT.

This clonotype was picked up a small number of times. V is TRBV19 and J is TRBJ1-5; the match to TRBD1 covers 8 bases. The CDR3 sequence is 16 residues long. CDR1 is LNHDA, CDR2 SQIVND, per germline (reference sequence). V was pared by 3 bases and J by 3 bases, with 7 bases of the junction left unmatched. The CDR3 loop is CASSINGRGPNQPQHF. The CDR3 region has the DNA TGTGCCAGTAGTATTAACGGCAGGGGGCCCAATCAGCCCCAGCATTTT.

This clonotype showed up just a few times. V gene TRBV2 combines with J gene TRBJ2-1, with D perhaps matching TRBD1 or TRBD2 (5 bases each). The V end was cut by 7 bases, the J end by 5 bases, with 9 bases between. CDR3 length equals 12 residues. From germline, CDR1 is SNHLY and CDR2 FYNNEI. The CDR3 loop is CASTRDDNEQFF. The CDR3 region has the DNA TGTGCCAGCACTCGGGACGACAATGAGCAGTTCTTC. Complete variable domain (other parts from reference TRBV2 and TRBJ2-1): EPEVTQTPSHQVTQMGQEVILRCVPISNHLYFYWYRQILGQKVEFLVSFYNNEISEKSEIFDDQFSVERPDGSNFTLKIRSTKLEDSAMYFCASTRDDNEQFFGPGTRLTVL.

In this sample, this clonotype is medium-sized. The chain has TRBV11-3 and TRBJ1-1; D gene unclear. CDR3 size: 9 residues. The V gene's germline CDR1 is SGHNT and CDR2 YENEEA. The V gene lost 3 bases and the J gene lost 10 bases, with 3 bases spanning the gap. The CDR3 loop is CASSFTAFF. CDR3 DNA: TGTGCCAGCAGCTTCACAGCTTTCTTT.

The chain combines TRBV5-8 with TRBJ2-7; 11 bases line up with TRBD1. Germline assignment: CDR1 SGHTS and CDR2 YDEGEE. Losses at the gene ends were 4 bases for V and 4 bases for J; bases not matched to a gene: 10. The CDR3 spans 16 residues. CDR3 amino acids: CASSPLDRGLMYEQYF. The CDR3 coding sequence is TGTGCCAGCAGCCCTCTGGACAGGGGGCTAATGTACGAGCAGTACTTC.

This clonotype was found a few times. This sequence joins TRBV28 and TRBJ1-1; D not certain. Germline V gene sequence: CDR1 MDHEN, CDR2 SYDVKM. This CDR3 is built from 11 residues. Between the trimmed V and J ends, which lost 2 bases and 5 bases, there was a span of 3 bases. CDR3 in DNA: TGTGCCAGCAGTTTAAGGACTGAAGCTTTCTTT. This gives the protein CASSLRTEAFF.

By share, this clonotype ranks as medium-sized. V is TRBV10-1 and J is TRBJ2-5; TRBD1 matches at 7 bases. Germline lookup yields CDR1 WNHNN and CDR2 SYGVQD (reference sequence). CDR3 length: 13 amino acids. The V gene end was trimmed by 3 bases and the J gene end by 5 bases; junction bases not matched to a gene: 3. CDR3 nucleotides: TGCGCCAGCAGTGAAGGGGGCCGTGAGACCCAGTACTTC. This codes for CASSEGGRETQYF.

The chain employs TRBV4-2 and TRBJ1-1; D not resolved. CDR3 length: 17 residues. Germline CDR1 reads LGHNA; CDR2 reads YNFKEQ. V lost 0 bases and J 1 base, leaving 15 bases between the germline ends. The CDR3 is CASSQDPYTTGNTEAFF. The CDR3 DNA is TGTGCCAGCAGCCAAGACCCCTATACGACTGGGAACACTGAAGCTTTCTTT.

This chain uses TRBV5-1 with TRBJ2-5; the D gene is possibly TRBD2 (6 bases). The germline gives CDR1 SGHRS, CDR2 YFSETQ. The length of the CDR3 is 15 residues. V shed 0 bases and J shed 5 bases, with 14 bases lying between them. Here the CDR3 reads CASSLGRGGRETQYF. CDR3 sequence (DNA): TGCGCCAGCAGCTTGGGAAGGGGAGGTAGGGAGACCCAGTACTTC.

This sequence joins TRBV6-2 or TRBV6-3 and TRBJ1-2; no clear D. The ends were cut back, 7 bases at V and 1 base at J, with 10 bases in the middle. The germline gives CDR1 MNHEY, CDR2 SVGEGT. This CDR3 has 13 amino acids. The CDR3 is CASTTNRNYGYTF. DNA for the CDR3: TGTGCCAGCACAACAAACCGTAACTATGGCTACACCTTC.

Judged by abundance, this clonotype is medium-sized (0.01 to 0.1%). The chain employs TRBV27 and TRBJ2-7; 8 bases map to TRBD1. Germline loops: CDR1 MNHEY, CDR2 SMNVEV (reference sequence). The CDR3 covers 14 residues. The V and J ends lost 3 bases and 3 bases, in that order; junction bases with no gene match: 4. The CDR3 DNA follows: TGTGCCAGCAGTTTTAGGACAGGGAGCTACGAGCAGTACTTC. Amino acid sequence: CASSFRTGSYEQYF.

This clonotype was found a few times. This chain joins TRBV7-9 and TRBJ2-7; 11 nucleotides agree with TRBD2. V was clipped by 3 bases and J by 4 bases; unmatched bases: 2. This CDR3 spans 14 amino acids. The germline CDR1 and CDR2 sequences are SEHNR and FQNEAQ (reference sequence). Here the CDR3 DNA reads TGTGCCAGCAGCTTTAGCGGGAGGGTTTACGAGCAGTACTTC. Protein sequence: CASSFSGRVYEQYF.

The chain combines TRBV18 with TRBJ1-5; possible D gene TRBD1, 5 bases. The CDR3 contains 15 residues. Germline CDR1 KGHSH, CDR2 LQKENI. The ends were cut back, 6 bases at V and 2 bases at J, with 14 bases in the middle. The CDR3 region is CASSPFAGGNQPQHF. The DNA of the CDR3 is TGTGCCAGCTCCCCCTTCGCGGGGGGCAATCAGCCCCAGCATTTT.

The chain employs TRBV7-3 and TRBJ2-1; 14 bases line up with TRBD2. The CDR3 consists of 16 residues. Germline loops: CDR1 SGHTA, CDR2 FQGTGA. V trimming: 4 bases; J trimming: 6 bases; junction bases outside the gene matches: 5. CDR3 in amino acids: CASSSRGLAGGNEQFF. The CDR3, as DNA: TGTGCCAGCAGCTCACGAGGACTAGCGGGAGGCAATGAGCAGTTCTTC. Drawing the rest from reference TRBV7-3 and TRBJ2-1, the complete variable domain is GAGVSQTPSNKVTEKGKYVELRCDPISGHTALYWYRQSLGQGPEFLIYFQGTGAADDSGLPNDRFFAVRPEGSVSTLKIQRTERGDSAVYLCASSSRGLAGGNEQFFGPGTRLTVL.